The subject of this entry is one T cell receptor beta chain. The data were obtained in a study of T-cell reconstitution after alpha-beta-depleted transplantation in children. Molecular barcoding with unique molecular identifiers was used for the TCRbeta library. TCRdb independently ran MiXCR on the PCR reads; one entry per CDR3 protein. The sample has 200,000 to 250,000 distinct CDR3 sequences, about 9.5% seen once; the top ten hold 5% to 7%. Losses at the gene ends were 9 bases for V and 3 bases for J; bases not matched to a gene: 7. This CDR3 spans 14 amino acids. The V call is TRBV12-3 or TRBV12-4, the J call TRBJ2-1, with 8 bases that match TRBD2. This specimen consisted of PBMCs from the stem cell graft donor, obtained from the stem cell graft. This clonotype was obtained from a human donor who donated a stem cell graft to a child with acute lymphoblastic leukemia. CDR3 nucleotides: TGTGCCAGTGGCCTACGGGAGGGCTACAATGAGCAGTTCTTC. Translation gives CASGLREGYNEQFF.